This T cell receptor (beta chain) was identified during a study of tumor and adjacent non-tumor tissue in lung cancer. On the study more broadly: There were 12 adenocarcinoma, a couple of squamous cell carcinoma and 1 small cell lung cancer cases. Findings and caveats of the study: Shorter survival was associated with higher TCR diversity in tumors.

Remarks on this clonotype: Its antigen is undetermined. The conserved phenylalanine or tryptophan is not found at the CDR3 terminus, so this likely reflects a read error. The DNA is omitted, as the CDR3 cannot be located on it reliably, and the CDR3 follows TCRdb's listing.

This sample's RNA came from whole unsorted tissue. Distant lung tissue was collected more than 3 cm away from the tumor edge. TCRbeta libraries were built with three rounds of nested PCR, modified from ARM-PCR. TCRdb redid the calling of the multiplex PCR reads with MiXCR, one entry per CDR3 protein. This table holds about 80,000 distinct CDR3 sequences, around 80% found once. Sequenced material: distant non-tumor lung tissue. This clonotype originated in a man in his sixties with non-small cell lung cancer.

CDR3 amino acids: CASSVAGASSGPNVPTL. The rearrangement joins TRBV6-5 to TRBJ2-6; TRBD2 is the table's D call and was not checked against the DNA. Looked up from germline, CDR1 is MNHEY and CDR2 is SVGAGI. The CDR3 is 17 residues long, ends included.